These T cell receptor beta chains were read from a single sample in a study of post-analysis software for immune sequencing data. TCRdb processed the PCR reads anew with MiXCR; each CDR3 protein has one entry. Counted here are around 190,000 distinct CDR3 sequences, about 30% occurring once; the ten biggest clones make up nearly 3.5%. The specimen was blood. The source of these receptors is a girl aged 2 to 17 with multiple sclerosis. The CDR3 runs from the conserved cysteine through the conserved F or W. A D gene is named only where the DNA matches it firmly. Where a row states a size, it is once, few, many or the class of an expanded clone; other rows omit it.

CDR3	DNA	D	size	V	J
CASSQAGTSGSRYEQYF	TGTGCCAGCAGCCAAGCTGGGACTAGCGGGAGTCGCTATGAGCAGTACTTC	TRBD2	-	TRBV3-1	TRBJ2-5
CASRVHRDRDFYEQYF	TGTGCCAGCAGGGTTCACCGGGACAGGGACTTCTACGAGCAGTACTTC	TRBD1	-	TRBV28	TRBJ2-7
CASSQDYGGRRDTQYF	TGTGCCAGCAGCCAAGATTACGGCGGGAGGAGAGATACGCAGTATTTT	TRBD2	many	TRBV4-2	TRBJ2-3
CASSPGPYSPLHF	TGTGCCAGCAGCCCAGGGCCCTATTCACCCCTCCACTTT	-	-	TRBV14	TRBJ1-6
CVSSPRPGRNPKETQYF	TGTGTCAGCTCACCCAGACCGGGCCGAAATCCGAAAGAGACCCAGTACTTC	-	-	TRBV18	TRBJ2-5
CSVAGTGDSPLHF	TGCAGCGTTGCAGGGACTGGAGATTCACCCCTCCACTTT	-	many	TRBV29-1	TRBJ1-6
CASSFPGSGYGYTF	TGTGCCAGCAGCTTTCCGGGCAGCGGCTATGGCTACACCTTC	-	-	TRBV5-5	TRBJ1-2
CASSYFGGNEKLFF	TGTGCCAGCAGTTACTTCGGAGGAAATGAAAAACTGTTTTTT	-	many	TRBV6-6	TRBJ1-4
CASSYADSPLHF	TGTGCCAGCAGTTACGCGGATTCACCCCTCCACTTT	-	few	TRBV6-5	TRBJ1-6
CASSTGTSGSNEQYF	TGCGCCAGCAGCACGGGGACTAGCGGGAGTAACGAGCAGTACTTC	TRBD2	many	TRBV5-1	TRBJ2-7
CASSQDPGLAGVVWDTQYF	TGCGCCAGCAGCCAGGATCCGGGACTAGCGGGAGTCGTTTGGGATACGCAGTATTTT	TRBD2	many	TRBV4-1	TRBJ2-3
CSVGGDVNSYNEQFF	TGCAGTGTCGGCGGCGACGTAAATTCCTACAATGAGCAGTTCTTC	-	few	TRBV20-1	TRBJ2-1
CASSLSPKGIINEQFF	TGTGCCAGCAGTCTTTCTCCTAAGGGGATTATCAATGAGCAGTTCTTC	-	many	TRBV27	TRBJ2-1
CASSKQGTPNEKLFF	TGTGCCAGCAGCAAACAGGGGACTCCTAATGAAAAACTGTTTTTT	TRBD1	few	TRBV2	TRBJ1-4
CASSPPFAGTTHQPQHF	TGCGCCAGCAGCCCCCCGTTCGCCGGGACAACCCATCAGCCCCAGCATTTT	-	few	TRBV5-1	TRBJ1-5
CASRSSGTEGETQYF	TGCGCCAGCCGGAGCTCCGGGACGGAGGGGGAGACCCAGTACTTC	-	-	TRBV5-1	TRBJ2-5
CARSYSTSGTEAFF	TGTGCCCGCAGTTACTCCACGTCGGGCACTGAAGCTTTCTTT	-	-	TRBV6-6	TRBJ1-1